The 31 T cell receptor beta chains presented below share a single source sample, sequenced in a study of T cells in Graves' hyperthyroidism and ophthalmopathy. Amplification targeted TCR beta CDR3 regions from RNA transcripts. HTBI primers were used for first-round RT-PCR of the TCR CDR3. TCRdb ran MiXCR on the multiplex PCR reads and lists one entry per CDR3 protein. The repertoire holds around 760,000 distinct CDR3 sequences, with roughly 32% as singletons. The sample consisted of blood. The receptors originated from a woman between 40 and 50 years old with Graves' hyperthyroidism.

V and J are TRBV6-1 and TRBJ1-1, with no clear D. From germline, CDR1 is MNHNS and CDR2 SASEGT. The CDR3 runs 12 residues. The V end lost 4 bases, the J end lost 7 bases, and 10 bases lay between the germline ends. The CDR3 DNA reads as TGTGCCAGCAGTGGGTCGGAGATTGAAGCTTTCTTT. This gives the protein CASSGSEIEAFF.

The rearrangement joins TRBV7-6 to TRBJ1-2; no firm D call. The germline V gene encodes CDR1 SGHVS and CDR2 FNYEAQ. Trimming cost V 8 bases and J 6 bases, with 16 bases left between them. This CDR3 is built from 13 residues. CDR3 DNA sequence: TGTGCCAGCTCACCACCCTCCCAGGATGGCTACACCTTC. Protein sequence: CASSPPSQDGYTF.

This clonotype occurred many times. This sequence joins TRBV2 and TRBJ1-4; unclear D gene. V was cut by 6 bases and J by 7 bases, with 9 bases left in between. CDR3 length equals 12 residues. Germline values: CDR1 SNHLY, CDR2 FYNNEI. The CDR3, as DNA: TGTGCCAGCAGGAACGGCCTTGAAAAACTGTTTTTT. The encoded protein is CASRNGLEKLFF.

On this clonotype: One junction end does not reproduce the germline sequence, and a read error may be involved. The V and J genes are TRBV19 and TRBJ1-2; TRBD1 might be the D (5 bases). The germline CDR1 and CDR2 sequences are LNHDA and SQIVND (reference sequence). The CDR3 has 9 residues. The CDR3 here is CASSIETEF. The CDR3 DNA is TGTGCCAGTAGTATAGAGACAGAGTTC.

The table lists this clonotype with a few counts. The V gene is TRBV29-1, the J gene TRBJ2-7; 9 positions match TRBD1. CDR3 length equals 12 residues. Germline V gives CDR1 SQVTM, CDR2 ANQGSEA. V trimming: 7 bases; J trimming: 5 bases; junction bases outside the gene matches: 6. The CDR3, as DNA: TGCAGCGCATGGGACAGGGATGACGAGCAGTACTTC. Translated: CSAWDRDDEQYF.

The chain carries TRBV10-3 and TRBJ1-2; 7 positions agree with TRBD1. Germline lookup yields CDR1 ENHRY and CDR2 SYGVKD. The CDR3 sequence is 13 residues long. With 4 bases clipped from V and 4 bases from J, the junction kept 3 bases outside the gene matches. CDR3 DNA: TGTGCCATCAGTGTGGGACAGCTCTATGGCTACACCTTC. It is translated as CAISVGQLYGYTF.

This clonotype has at least ten counts. The chain recombines TRBV6-5 with TRBJ2-5; unclear D gene. The CDR3 has 13 residues. From germline, CDR1 is MNHEY and CDR2 SVGAGI. V was pared by 2 bases and J by 5 bases, with 9 bases between. In nucleotides, the CDR3 is TGTGCCAGCAGTTACCCAGGTGTGGAGACCCAGTACTTC. This encodes CASSYPGVETQYF.

This clonotype has a handful of counts. This rearrangement joins TRBV12-3 or TRBV12-4 to TRBJ1-2, with TRBD1 matching 11 bases. After removal of 7 bases from V and 4 bases from J, the junction contained 14 bases not matched to a gene. The CDR3 spans 17 residues. CDR3 loop: CASTIGGGQGAVYGYTF. CDR3 nucleotides: TGTGCCAGCACCATTGGGGGAGGACAGGGGGCTGTCTATGGCTACACCTTC.

The rearrangement uses TRBV7-2 and TRBJ1-1, with 10 bases aligning to TRBD1. The length of the CDR3 is 16 residues. CDR1 is SGHTA and CDR2 is FQGNSA in the germline V gene. V dropped 0 bases and J dropped 4; count of bases not matched to a gene: 5. For the CDR3, the DNA is TGTGCCAGCAGCTTAGCGTTTCGGGACAGGGGCACTGAAGCTTTCTTT. Its protein is CASSLAFRDRGTEAFF.

CDR3 sequence (DNA): TGCGCCAGCAGCACTTTACAGGGTGATCGCGGAGCTTTCTTT. The encoded protein is CASSTLQGDRGAFF. The rearrangement joins TRBV5-1 to TRBJ1-1; a possible D gene is TRBD1 (6 bases). Germline-derived CDR1 and CDR2 are SGHRS and YFSETQ. The CDR3 extends over 14 amino acids. V was pared by 4 bases and J by 10 bases, with 20 bases between.

The V and J genes are TRBV13 and TRBJ2-2; 16 bases are a match to TRBD2. Germline CDR1 and CDR2: PRHDT and FYEKMQ (reference sequence). V trimming: 5 bases; J trimming: 7 bases; junction bases outside the gene matches: 10. There are 18 residues in the CDR3. The CDR3 DNA reads TGTGCCAGCAGCCCACCCGGGACTAGCGGGAGGGTAATCGGGGAGCTGTTTTTT. This sequence encodes CASSPPGTSGRVIGELFF.

Comment on this clonotype: This could be a read error, since a much larger clone is one nucleotide away. The genes are TRBV19 and TRBJ1-4; no clear D. Germline CDR1 and CDR2: LNHDA and SQIVND (reference sequence). Between the trimmed V and J ends, which lost 9 bases and 5 bases, there was a span of 16 bases. CDR3 length: 14 amino acids. CDR3 protein: CASQTRTENEKLFF. In nucleotides, the CDR3 is TGTGCCAGCCAGACCAGGACGGAGAATGAAAAACTGTTTTTT.

This clonotype was picked up one time. This chain uses TRBV2 with TRBJ1-5; D is possibly TRBD1 (6 bases). The germline V gene has CDR1 SNHLY and CDR2 FYNNEI. The V end was cut by 5 bases, the J end by 6 bases, with 17 bases between. This CDR3 spans 15 amino acids. The CDR3 reads CASSQQGWIGQPQHF. As DNA, the CDR3 is TGTGCCAGCAGTCAACAGGGTTGGATAGGTCAGCCCCAGCATTTT.

In its sample, this clonotype was seen many times. V and J are TRBV19 and TRBJ1-1; D is uncertain. This CDR3 is built from 13 residues. V lost 2 bases to trimming and J lost 1 base, with 5 bases between them. Germline V gene sequence: CDR1 LNHDA, CDR2 SQIVND (reference sequence). Here the CDR3 reads CASSISQNTEAFF. CDR3 in DNA: TGTGCCAGTAGTATATCCCAGAACACTGAAGCTTTCTTT. The whole variable domain, filled in from reference TRBV19 and TRBJ1-1, reads DGGITQSPKYLFRKEGQNVTLSCEQNLNHDAMYWYRQDPGQGLRLIYYSQIVNDFQKGDIAEGYSVSREKKESFPLTVTSAQKNPTAFYLCASSISQNTEAFFGQGTRLTVV.

Concerning this clonotype itself: One end of the junction does not line up with germline, which may come from a read error. The V call is TRBV7-2, the J call TRBJ1-6; D perhaps matches TRBD1 (5 bases). The CDR3 extends over 17 amino acids. Germline V gene lookup returns CDR1 SGHTA and CDR2 FQGNSA. The CDR3 loop reads CASSLGRQGRYNAPLHF. CDR3 DNA: TGTGCCAGCAGCTTAGGTAGGCAGGGTAGATATAATGCACCCCTCCACTTT.

J is TRBJ1-6 and V is TRBV19, with D possibly being TRBD1 (5 bases). The CDR3 spans 14 residues. Germline V gene lookup returns CDR1 LNHDA and CDR2 SQIVND (reference sequence). V was trimmed by 7 bases and J by 13 bases, leaving 20 bases between them. The CDR3 DNA reads TGTGCCAGTAAGGACCCACCAGGGTTTTCCCCCCTCCACTTT. Translating it yields CASKDPPGFSPLHF.

The chain uses TRBV7-2 and TRBJ1-4; D remains unclear. This CDR3 contains 18 residues. Per germline, CDR1 SGHTA and CDR2 FQGNSA. Trimming left V 1 base short and J 8 bases short, with 23 bases between. CDR3 sequence reads: CASSLGSASGTGEEKLFF. Written as DNA, the CDR3 is TGTGCCAGCAGCTTAGGGTCGGCTAGCGGCACTGGGGAGGAAAAACTGTTTTTT.

As to this clonotype: Given the absence of the conserved phenylalanine or tryptophan at the CDR3 end, a read error is likely. In nucleotides, the CDR3 is TGTGCCAGCAGTGACGGTTGGGGCGAGCAGTACCTC. Amino acids: CASSDGWGEQYL. The chain links TRBV6-6 to TRBJ2-7; D ambiguous. CDR1 and CDR2 (germline): MNHNY, SVGAGI (reference sequence). The CDR3 extends over 12 amino acids. V was trimmed by 5 bases and J by 6 bases, leaving 11 bases between them.

This clonotype was seen a few times. The chain uses TRBV12-3 or TRBV12-4 and TRBJ2-7; D unclear. Deletions cut 6 bases from V and 3 bases from J, with 18 bases between. CDR3 length: 15 residues. CDR3 DNA sequence: TGTGCCAGCAGCCCGGTGACTCACCTTAACTACGAGCAGTACTTC. It is translated as CASSPVTHLNYEQYF.

The V call is TRBV7-3, the J call TRBJ2-2, with D perhaps matching TRBD1 or TRBD2 (6 bases each). The CDR3 spans 15 residues. V gave up 4 bases and J gave up 2 bases, with 11 bases separating them. Per germline, CDR1 SGHTA and CDR2 FQGTGA. The CDR3: CASSSTGGNTGELFF. DNA of the CDR3: TGTGCCAGCAGCTCGACCGGGGGCAACACCGGGGAGCTGTTTTTT.

This clonotype was detected ten times or more. DNA for the CDR3: TGTGCCAGCCTTGGCACTAGCGGTACCTACGAGCAGTACTTC. Its translation is CASLGTSGTYEQYF. This chain uses TRBV2 with TRBJ2-7; TRBD2 agrees at 8 bases. The V gene's germline CDR1 is SNHLY and CDR2 FYNNEI. This CDR3 is built from 14 residues. V was clipped by 8 bases and J by 2 bases; unmatched bases: 8.

This clonotype was recorded at least ten times. J is TRBJ1-4 and V is TRBV29-1; 8 bases map to TRBD1. CDR1 and CDR2 from the germline V gene are SQVTM and ANQGSEA. J gave up 7 bases and V 1 base, and 2 bases lay outside the gene matches. The CDR3 length is 13 residues. CDR3 nucleotide sequence: TGCAGCGTTGAAGGGACAGGGAGTGAAAAACTGTTTTTT. Its protein is CSVEGTGSEKLFF.

This clonotype was observed a single time. Being one base from a much bigger clone, this may be a read error. The chain couples TRBV19 to TRBJ2-5; tentatively, D is TRBD2 (6 bases). CDR1 LNHDA and CDR2 SQIVND come from the germline V gene (reference sequence). The CDR3 has 15 residues. The CDR3 region has the DNA TGTGCCAGTAGTACCTTCTTGGAGGGCCAAGGGACCCAGTACTTC. This gives the protein CASSTFLEGQGTQYF.

In this sample, this clonotype turned up many times. This chain uses TRBV20-1 with TRBJ2-7, with 8 bases aligning to TRBD1. This CDR3 region has 14 residues. J was trimmed by 4 bases and V by 2 bases; bases with no gene match: 7. Germline assignment: CDR1 DFQATT and CDR2 SNEGSKA (reference sequence). CDR3 nucleotide sequence: TGCAGTGCTAGAAGTCCGGGACAGGCTTACGAGCAGTACTTC. Translating it yields CSARSPGQAYEQYF.

This clonotype was counted at least ten times. The rearrangement links TRBV6-6 to TRBJ1-2; no clear D. This CDR3 has 11 residues. The V end was cut by 6 bases, the J end by 8 bases, with 10 bases between. The germline V gene encodes CDR1 MNHNY and CDR2 SVGAGI (reference sequence). CDR3 amino acids: CASSLTWGYTF. DNA for the CDR3: TGTGCCAGCAGCCTCACTTGGGGCTACACCTTC.

This rearrangement joins TRBV5-1 to TRBJ2-1, with 8 positions matching TRBD2. The germline CDR1 and CDR2 sequences are SGHRS and YFSETQ. J gave up 5 bases and V 0 bases, and 7 bases lay outside the gene matches. The CDR3 is made up of 16 amino acids. The CDR3 sequence is CASSLVYAGGNNEQFF. CDR3 in DNA: TGCGCCAGCAGCTTGGTATATGCGGGGGGAAACAATGAGCAGTTCTTC. The full variable domain, rest sourced from reference TRBV5-1 and TRBJ2-1, is KAGVTQTPRYLIKTRGQQVTLSCSPISGHRSVSWYQQTPGQGLQFLFEYFSETQRNKGNFPGRFSGRQFSNSRSEMNVSTLELGDSALYLCASSLVYAGGNNEQFFGPGTRLTVL.

V is TRBV12-3 or TRBV12-4 and J is TRBJ1-3, with D tentatively TRBD1 (6 bases). The CDR3 length is 17 residues. V was trimmed by 0 bases and J by 0 bases, leaving 12 bases between them. The CDR3 nucleotides read TGTGCCAGCAGTTTAGCGGGGGCAGACTTCTCTGGAAACACCATATATTTT. It codes for CASSLAGADFSGNTIYF.

Concerning this clonotype itself: A much larger clone lies one base from this, so it may be a read error. The chain combines TRBV7-8 with TRBJ1-5; D is uncertain. Trimming removed 5 bases from V and 0 bases from J, with 14 bases in between. This CDR3 is built from 16 residues. In germline, CDR1 is SGHVS, CDR2 FQNEAQ. CDR3 nucleotide sequence: TGTGCCAGCAGCCCTAGAAGTCGGGATAGCAATCAGCCCCAGCATTTT. This encodes CASSPRSRDSNQPQHF.

This clonotype was picked up many times. The V and J genes are TRBV7-9 and TRBJ2-7; D uncertain. Germline-derived CDR1 and CDR2 are SEHNR and FQNEAQ (reference sequence). The germline V and J ends were trimmed by 1 base and 7 bases, with 8 bases remaining between them. The CDR3 is 12 amino acids. The CDR3 sequence is CASSLVNGEQYF. For the CDR3, the DNA is TGTGCCAGCAGCTTAGTAAACGGGGAGCAGTACTTC.

The V gene is TRBV12-3 or TRBV12-4, the J gene TRBJ2-6, with 9 bases that match TRBD1. Trimming removed 5 bases from V and 0 bases from J; junction bases left unmatched: 5. The CDR3 contains 17 residues. CDR3 bases: TGTGCCAGCAGTCGGACAGGGGCGCTCTCTGGGGCCAACGTCCTGACTTTC. Translation: CASSRTGALSGANVLTF.

There are many counts of this clonotype. The CDR3 DNA reads as TGCAGCGTTCTAAGGAACACCGGGGAGCTGTTTTTT. Translated: CSVLRNTGELFF. The rearrangement joins TRBV29-1 to TRBJ2-2; D not certain. Germline V lookup: CDR1 SQVTM, CDR2 ANQGSEA. The CDR3 length is 12 residues. Trimming cost V 5 bases and J 1 base, with 5 bases left between them.